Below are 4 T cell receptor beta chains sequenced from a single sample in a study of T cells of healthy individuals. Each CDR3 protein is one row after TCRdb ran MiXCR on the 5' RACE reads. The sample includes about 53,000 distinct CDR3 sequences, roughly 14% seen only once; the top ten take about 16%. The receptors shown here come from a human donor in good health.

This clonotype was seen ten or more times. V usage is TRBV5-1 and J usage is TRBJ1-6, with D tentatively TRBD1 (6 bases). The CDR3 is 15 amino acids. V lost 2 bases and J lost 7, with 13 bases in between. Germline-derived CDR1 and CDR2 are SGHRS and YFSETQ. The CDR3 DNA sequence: TGCGCCAGCAGCTTCCAGGGGCCGGAAAATTCACCCCTCCACTTT. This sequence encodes CASSFQGPENSPLHF. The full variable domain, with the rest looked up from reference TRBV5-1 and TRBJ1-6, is KAGVTQTPRYLIKTRGQQVTLSCSPISGHRSVSWYQQTPGQGLQFLFEYFSETQRNKGNFPGRFSGRQFSNSRSEMNVSTLELGDSALYLCASSFQGPENSPLHFGNGTRLTVT.

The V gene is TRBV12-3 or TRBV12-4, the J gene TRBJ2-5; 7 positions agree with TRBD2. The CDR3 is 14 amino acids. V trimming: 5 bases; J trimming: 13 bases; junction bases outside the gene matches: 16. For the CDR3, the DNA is TGTGCCAGCAGTGAATCGACTAGCCCGGGGGACCGGTACTTC. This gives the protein CASSESTSPGDRYF.

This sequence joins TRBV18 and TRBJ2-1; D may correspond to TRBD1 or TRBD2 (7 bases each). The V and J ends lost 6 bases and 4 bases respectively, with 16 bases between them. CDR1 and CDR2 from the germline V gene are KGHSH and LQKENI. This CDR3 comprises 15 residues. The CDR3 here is CASSRGTDFYNEQFF. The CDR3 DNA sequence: TGTGCCAGCTCGCGGGGGACAGATTTTTACAATGAGCAGTTCTTC.

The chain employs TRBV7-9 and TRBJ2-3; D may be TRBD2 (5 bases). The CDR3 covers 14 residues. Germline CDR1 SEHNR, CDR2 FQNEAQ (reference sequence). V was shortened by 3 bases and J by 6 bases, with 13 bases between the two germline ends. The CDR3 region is CASSFERDGDTQYF. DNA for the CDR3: TGTGCCAGCAGCTTTGAGAGGGATGGGGATACGCAGTATTTT.